This TCR beta chain is drawn from a study of blood T cell repertoires in COVID-19. The protocol was immunoSEQ multiplex PCR, while the TCRdb copy is restricted to in-frame clones and leaves out a portion. Of 350,000 to 400,000 clones in the sample, roughly nine tenths were seen once. Sequences were obtained from peripheral blood. This TCR derives from a woman aged 25 to 39 with COVID-19, enrolled during active disease.

The CDR3, as DNA: TGTGCCAGCAGCCTCGGAGGGAGATTAACAGAAAAACTGTTTTTT. Translation: CASSLGGRLTEKLFF. The gene calls are TRBV6-5 and TRBJ1-4; D uncertain. The CDR3 contains 15 residues. V lost 6 bases and J lost 8, with 19 bases in between. The V gene's germline CDR1 is MNHEY and CDR2 SVGAGI.